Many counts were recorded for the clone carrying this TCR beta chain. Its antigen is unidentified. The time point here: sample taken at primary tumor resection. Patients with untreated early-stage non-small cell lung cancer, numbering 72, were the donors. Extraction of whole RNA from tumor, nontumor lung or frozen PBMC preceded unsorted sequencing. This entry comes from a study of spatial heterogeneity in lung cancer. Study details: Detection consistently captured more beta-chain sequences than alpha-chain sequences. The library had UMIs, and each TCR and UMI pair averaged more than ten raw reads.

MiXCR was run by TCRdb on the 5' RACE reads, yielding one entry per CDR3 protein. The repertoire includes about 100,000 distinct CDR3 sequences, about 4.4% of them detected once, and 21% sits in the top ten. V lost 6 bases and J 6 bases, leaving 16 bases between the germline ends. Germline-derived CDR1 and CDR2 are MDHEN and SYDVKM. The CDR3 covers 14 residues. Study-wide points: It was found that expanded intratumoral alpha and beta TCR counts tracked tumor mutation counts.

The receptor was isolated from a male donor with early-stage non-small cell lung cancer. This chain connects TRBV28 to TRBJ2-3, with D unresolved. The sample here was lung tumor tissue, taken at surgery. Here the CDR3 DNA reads TGTGCCAGCAGCCAAGGGCCCTACGGGGATACGCAGTATTTT. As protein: CASSQGPYGDTQYF.